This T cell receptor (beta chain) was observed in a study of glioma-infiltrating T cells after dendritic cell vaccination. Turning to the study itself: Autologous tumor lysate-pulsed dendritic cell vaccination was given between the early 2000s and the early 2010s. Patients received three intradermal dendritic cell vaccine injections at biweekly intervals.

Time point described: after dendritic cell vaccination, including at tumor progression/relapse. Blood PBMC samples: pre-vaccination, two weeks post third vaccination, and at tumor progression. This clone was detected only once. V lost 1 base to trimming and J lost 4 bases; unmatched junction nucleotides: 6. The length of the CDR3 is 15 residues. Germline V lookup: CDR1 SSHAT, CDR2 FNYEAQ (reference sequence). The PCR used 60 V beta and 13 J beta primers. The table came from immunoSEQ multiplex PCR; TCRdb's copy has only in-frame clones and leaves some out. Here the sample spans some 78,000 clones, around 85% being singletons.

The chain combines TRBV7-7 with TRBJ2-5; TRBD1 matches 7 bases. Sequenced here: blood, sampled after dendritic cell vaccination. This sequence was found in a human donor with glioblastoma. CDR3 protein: CASSLDRGGAETQYF. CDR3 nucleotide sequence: TGTGCCAGCAGCTTAGACAGGGGTGGAGCAGAGACCCAGTACTTC. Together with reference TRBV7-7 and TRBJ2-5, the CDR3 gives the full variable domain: GAGVSQSPRYKVTKRGQDVTLRCDPISSHATLYWYQQALGQGPEFLTYFNYEAQPDKSGLPSDRFSAERPEGSISTLTIQRTEQRDSAMYRCASSLDRGGAETQYFGPGTRLLVL.